The 28 T cell receptor beta chains in this list originate from one sample, sequenced in a study of technical replicates of blood from a few donors (dated by TCRdb to about 2017). Library method: the immunoSEQ multiplex PCR assay. TCRdb obtained this table from immuneACCESS and retained in-frame rearrangements with V and J assigned. These tables miss some clones; where compared with another copy, unresolved V genes account for less than half of the shortfall, and the remainder is unexplained. This sample holds about 97,000 clones; approximately 94% were observed only once. The ten top clones hold around 0.33% of the sample. Specimen: T cells isolated from PBMCs. Source of these receptors: a human donor in good health.

This chain connects TRBV7-9 to TRBJ1-1; D is undetermined. The germline V gene encodes CDR1 SEHNR and CDR2 FQNEAQ (reference sequence). The CDR3 contains 15 residues. V was pared by 4 bases and J by 5 bases, with 17 bases between. CDR3 amino acids: CASSSSMRAGTEAFF. CDR3 sequence (DNA): TGTGCCAGCAGCTCCTCAATGAGGGCGGGTACTGAAGCTTTCTTT.

The chain is built from TRBV7-3 and TRBJ2-1, with 13 positions matching TRBD2. The CDR3 contains 15 residues. Germline loops: CDR1 SGHTA, CDR2 FQGTGA. The V segment lost 4 bases and the J segment 4 bases; nucleotides outside the gene matches: 1. CDR3 sequence (DNA): TGTGCCAGCAGCTCGGGACTAGCGGGATACAATGAGCAGTTCTTC. Translated: CASSSGLAGYNEQFF.

V and J are TRBV29-1 and TRBJ2-2; D uncertain. Germline loops: CDR1 SQVTM, CDR2 ANQGSEA. V was pared by 6 bases and J by 6 bases, with 11 bases between. The CDR3 consists of 12 residues. CDR3 sequence (DNA): TGCAGCGTGGAGTTATTCGCCGGGGAGCTGTTTTTT. This encodes CSVELFAGELFF.

In its sample, this clone was seen once. J is TRBJ2-3 and V is TRBV6-5; D perhaps matches TRBD2 (5 bases). The CDR3 contains 15 residues. CDR1 and CDR2 (germline): MNHEY, SVGAGI. Trimming pared 3 bases from V and 4 bases from J, leaving 14 bases between. The CDR3 coding sequence is TGTGCCAGCAGTTATAAGGTGGGAGTCGCAGATACGCAGTATTTT. This sequence encodes CASSYKVGVADTQYF.

The J gene is TRBJ2-1, the V gene TRBV6-5, with 11 bases fitting TRBD2. The length of the CDR3 is 14 residues. With 6 bases clipped from V and 5 bases from J, the junction kept 3 bases outside the gene matches. Per the germline V gene, CDR1 is MNHEY and CDR2 is SVGAGI. The CDR3: CASRDSGGDNEQFF. As DNA, the CDR3 is TGTGCCAGCAGGGATAGCGGGGGGGACAATGAGCAGTTCTTC.

The chain recombines TRBV28 with TRBJ2-5; unclear D gene. The germline CDR1 and CDR2 sequences are MDHEN and SYDVKM. This CDR3 comprises 13 residues. V lost 6 bases and J lost 1, with 9 bases in between. CDR3 protein: CASSRTAQETQYF. CDR3 nucleotide sequence: TGTGCCAGCAGCCGAACAGCCCAAGAGACCCAGTACTTC.

This chain connects TRBV5-6 to TRBJ1-5, with 7 bases lining up with TRBD1. Trimming removed 1 base from V and 5 bases from J; junction bases left unmatched: 6. The CDR3 loop spans 15 amino acids. The germline gives CDR1 SGHDT, CDR2 YYEEEE. DNA of the CDR3: TGTGCCAGCAGCTTGTCCCGGGACAGATATCAGCCCCAGCATTTT. It is translated as CASSLSRDRYQPQHF.

The chain couples TRBV7-2 to TRBJ1-5; 7 bases fit TRBD1. The germline V gene encodes CDR1 SGHTA and CDR2 FQGNSA. Trimming took 4 bases from V and 4 from J; bases not matched to a gene: 4. This CDR3 is built from 14 residues. The CDR3 protein is CASSSGTENQPQHF. The CDR3 DNA sequence: TGTGCCAGCAGCTCCGGGACAGAGAATCAGCCCCAGCATTTT.

The J gene is TRBJ1-1, the V gene TRBV7-2; 8 positions match TRBD1. CDR1 and CDR2 (germline): SGHTA, FQGNSA. Trimming cost V 3 bases and J 3 bases; bases outside gene matches: 0. The CDR3 covers 13 residues. CDR3 DNA sequence: TGTGCCAGCAGCTTGACAGGGGACACTGAAGCTTTCTTT. Translation gives CASSLTGDTEAFF.

V usage is TRBV6-5 and J usage is TRBJ2-2; tentatively, D is TRBD1 (6 bases). Per germline, CDR1 MNHEY and CDR2 SVGAGI. V shed 5 bases and J shed 2 bases, with 12 bases lying between them. This CDR3 is built from 15 residues. The CDR3 DNA reads as TGTGCCAGCAGTCCCATGGACAGAAACACCGGGGAGCTGTTTTTT. It encodes CASSPMDRNTGELFF.

This sequence joins TRBV11-3 and TRBJ2-1, with D possibly TRBD2 on 5 matching bases. The CDR3 is made up of 14 amino acids. The ends were cut back, 5 bases at V and 5 bases at J, with 13 bases in the middle. The germline CDR1 and CDR2 sequences are SGHNT and YENEEA. The CDR3 region is CASSPVDGNNEQFF. CDR3 DNA: TGTGCCAGCAGCCCAGTTGACGGGAACAATGAGCAGTTCTTC.

The gene calls are TRBV6-5 and TRBJ2-7; D possibly corresponds to TRBD1 (6 bases). Germline V lookup: CDR1 MNHEY, CDR2 SVGAGI. V was clipped by 0 bases and J by 11 bases, with 14 bases between them. The CDR3 has 13 residues. CDR3 nucleotide sequence: TGTGCCAGCAGTTACTCGAATAGGGACATTGAGTACTTC. It codes for CASSYSNRDIEYF.

On this clone itself: Other DNA sequences from this sample encode an identical CDR3 as well. The chain recombines TRBV5-1 with TRBJ2-7; TRBD1 might be the D (6 bases). V lost 2 bases and J 1 base, leaving 10 bases between the germline ends. The CDR3 is made up of 14 amino acids. Germline lookup yields CDR1 SGHRS and CDR2 YFSETQ. For the CDR3, the DNA is TGCGCCAGCAGCTTATTGGACAGTTCCTACGAGCAGTACTTC. Translation gives CASSLLDSSYEQYF.

The chain links TRBV7-8 to TRBJ2-1, with TRBD2 matching over 10 bases. The germline CDR1 and CDR2 sequences are SGHVS and FQNEAQ. The V segment lost 5 bases and the J segment 5 bases; nucleotides outside the gene matches: 6. The CDR3 runs 15 residues. This CDR3 reads CASSISSGSHNEQFF. CDR3 in DNA: TGTGCCAGCAGCATATCTAGCGGGAGCCACAATGAGCAGTTCTTC.

The chain is built from TRBV18 and TRBJ1-2; D is undetermined. Per germline, CDR1 KGHSH and CDR2 LQKENI. V shed 3 bases and J shed 7 bases, with 9 bases lying between them. This CDR3 has 12 amino acids. Here the CDR3 DNA reads TGTGCCAGCTCACCCGGGGAAGCTGGCTACACCTTC. The encoded protein is CASSPGEAGYTF.

The CDR3: CASGPNRAGSTEAFF. CDR3 nucleotides: TGTGCTAGTGGTCCCAACCGCGCGGGAAGCACTGAAGCTTTCTTT. This chain links TRBV12-5 with TRBJ1-1; D unclear. The V and J ends lost 5 bases and 4 bases respectively, with 17 bases between them. The length of the CDR3 is 15 residues. Germline assignment: CDR1 LGHNT and CDR2 FRNRAP.

The chain has TRBV2 and TRBJ2-7, with D hard to call. Germline V CDR1 and CDR2: SNHLY, FYNNEI. V was clipped by 9 bases and J by 2 bases, with 8 bases between them. The CDR3 sequence is 11 residues long. The CDR3 coding sequence is TGTGCCAGTAAAATTACCTACGAGCAGTACTTC. Translated, it gives CASKITYEQYF. Looking up the rest from reference TRBV2 and TRBJ2-7 gives the full variable domain: EPEVTQTPSHQVTQMGQEVILRCVPISNHLYFYWYRQILGQKVEFLVSFYNNEISEKSEIFDDQFSVERPDGSNFTLKIRSTKLEDSAMYFCASKITYEQYFGPGTRLTVT.

This rearrangement joins TRBV6-5 to TRBJ1-2; the D gene is possibly TRBD1 (6 bases). V lost 9 bases to trimming and J lost 6 bases, with 11 bases between them. Germline V lookup: CDR1 MNHEY, CDR2 SVGAGI. CDR3 size: 11 residues. CDR3 protein: CASSRGDGYTF. The CDR3 bases are TGTGCCAGTTCCAGGGGTGATGGCTACACCTTC.

The V gene is TRBV30, the J gene TRBJ2-1, with D unclear. This CDR3 has 12 amino acids. The V gene's germline CDR1 is GTSNPN and CDR2 SVGIG (reference sequence). The germline V and J ends were trimmed by 1 base and 6 bases, with 7 bases remaining between them. The CDR3 loop reads CAWSDLSNEQFF. CDR3 bases: TGTGCCTGGAGTGATCTGTCCAATGAGCAGTTCTTC.

The rearrangement links TRBV27 to TRBJ2-3, with 11 bases identical to TRBD2. V gave up 5 bases and J gave up 5 bases; unmatched junction bases: 9. The CDR3 is 16 amino acids. Germline CDR1 MNHEY, CDR2 SMNVEV (reference sequence). DNA for the CDR3: TGTGCCAGCAGTAGCCCTACTAGCGGGAGCGGAGATACGCAGTATTTT. It translates to CASSSPTSGSGDTQYF.

This clone was detected only once. The gene calls are TRBV29-1 and TRBJ1-1, with D possibly matching TRBD1 (6 bases). V was pared by 3 bases and J by 0 bases, with 8 bases between. The V gene's germline CDR1 is SQVTM and CDR2 ANQGSEA. The length of the CDR3 is 13 residues. The DNA of the CDR3 is TGCAGCGTTGAGGGGGCTATGAACACTGAAGCTTTCTTT. Its protein product is CSVEGAMNTEAFF.

This clone is a singleton in its sample. V gene TRBV19 combines with J gene TRBJ2-2, with TRBD2 as a possible D gene (6 bases). There are 15 residues in the CDR3. The V end was cut by 3 bases, the J end by 5 bases, with 13 bases between. Germline CDR1 LNHDA, CDR2 SQIVND (reference sequence). The DNA of the CDR3 is TGTGCCAGTAGTATCCCCGGGAGAAGGACCGGGGAGCTGTTTTTT. It encodes CASSIPGRRTGELFF.

This clone was detected only once. The gene calls are TRBV27 and TRBJ2-7, with 7 bases matching TRBD2. This CDR3 has 15 amino acids. Looked up from germline, CDR1 is MNHEY and CDR2 is SMNVEV (reference sequence). Unmatched junction bases numbered 13, after V lost 8 bases and J lost 3 bases. CDR3 residues: CASHTRGVPRYEQYF. DNA of the CDR3: TGTGCCAGCCACACCCGGGGGGTACCCCGCTACGAGCAGTACTTC.

The chain is built from TRBV7-3 and TRBJ2-6, with D possibly being TRBD1 (6 bases). Trimming took off 1 base at V and 4 bases at J, with 11 bases between the two ends. This CDR3 comprises 16 residues. Germline values: CDR1 SGHTA, CDR2 FQGTGA. CDR3 sequence reads: CASSLNGGLGANVLTF. Here the CDR3 DNA reads TGTGCCAGCAGCTTAAATGGGGGCTTAGGGGCCAACGTCCTGACTTTC.

The chain combines TRBV14 with TRBJ2-5; 14 bases are a match to TRBD2. Germline trimming cut 8 bases from V and 4 bases from J; bases unmatched to any gene: 0. CDR1 is SGHDN, CDR2 FVKESK, per germline. The CDR3 extends over 13 amino acids. CDR3 loop: CASGLAGGETQYF. The CDR3 bases are TGTGCCAGCGGACTAGCGGGAGGAGAGACCCAGTACTTC.

This chain links TRBV11-3 with TRBJ2-7; D not resolved. Between the trimmed V and J ends, which lost 6 bases and 3 bases, there was a span of 12 bases. This CDR3 contains 13 residues. Looked up from germline, CDR1 is SGHNT and CDR2 is YENEEA. CDR3 amino acids: CASRSGVDYEQYF. CDR3 coding DNA: TGTGCCAGCAGGTCCGGAGTAGACTACGAGCAGTACTTC.

The table lists this clone with a count of one. This chain connects TRBV5-8 to TRBJ1-2; 10 nucleotides align to TRBD1. The CDR3 is 15 amino acids. The V gene end was trimmed by 0 bases and the J gene end by 7 bases; junction bases not matched to a gene: 6. The germline V gene encodes CDR1 SGHTS and CDR2 YDEGEE. CDR3 loop: CASSLGGTGASGYTF. The CDR3 DNA follows: TGTGCCAGCAGCTTGGGGGGGACAGGGGCAAGTGGCTACACCTTC.

The gene calls are TRBV27 and TRBJ1-5, with 11 bases that match TRBD1. The CDR3 contains 15 residues. CDR1 MNHEY and CDR2 SMNVEV come from the germline V gene (reference sequence). V dropped 4 bases and J dropped 4; count of bases not matched to a gene: 3. In DNA, the CDR3 is TGTGCCAGCAGTTGGGGGACAGGGGGAAATCAGCCCCAGCATTTT. Translating gives CASSWGTGGNQPQHF.